The 27 T cell receptor beta chains below were found in one sample sequenced in a study of blood T cell repertoires in COVID-19. The protocol was immunoSEQ multiplex PCR, while the TCRdb copy is restricted to in-frame clones and leaves out a portion. The table includes 70,000 to 90,000 clones, approximately 85% detected once. The source material was peripheral blood. Every receptor here comes from a man between 45 and 60 years old with active COVID-19.

V gene TRBV18 combines with J gene TRBJ1-4; 7 bases line up with TRBD1. Germline values: CDR1 KGHSH, CDR2 LQKENI. With 4 bases clipped from V and 1 base from J, the junction kept 0 bases outside the gene matches. This CDR3 has 14 residues. The CDR3 DNA sequence: TGTGCCAGCTCACGGACAGGAACTAATGAAAAACTGTTTTTT. Its protein is CASSRTGTNEKLFF.

The J gene is TRBJ2-5, the V gene TRBV19; 10 bases align to TRBD2. The CDR3 has 13 residues. The ends lost 10 bases at V and 5 bases at J; junction bases unmatched: 7. CDR1 and CDR2 from the germline V gene are LNHDA and SQIVND (reference sequence). CDR3 nucleotide sequence: TGTGCCACCCAGCGGGGGGGCCGGGAGACCCAGTACTTC. Protein product: CATQRGGRETQYF.

The V call is TRBV7-2, the J call TRBJ2-3, with 7 bases matching TRBD1. The CDR3 totals 16 residues. CDR1 and CDR2 from the germline V gene are SGHTA and FQGNSA. V was pared by 3 bases and J by 0 bases, with 6 bases of the junction left unmatched. The CDR3 DNA reads as TGTGCCAGCAGCTTGCATAAGGGGGCGAGCACAGATACGCAGTATTTT. Translated: CASSLHKGASTDTQYF.

The genes are TRBV2 and TRBJ1-6; 10 bases line up with TRBD1. The CDR3 has 14 amino acids. Germline V gene lookup returns CDR1 SNHLY and CDR2 FYNNEI. V trimming: 8 bases; J trimming: 7 bases; junction bases outside the gene matches: 5. The CDR3 DNA sequence: TGTGCCAGCGCCCGACAGGGGGCGAATTCACCCCTCCACTTT. It codes for CASARQGANSPLHF.

Here the CDR3 reads CASTGAGGLTDTQYF. The CDR3 DNA is TGTGCCAGCACTGGAGCGGGGGGGCTTACAGATACGCAGTATTTT. V and J are TRBV2 and TRBJ2-3; TRBD2 matches at 10 bases. Germline lookup yields CDR1 SNHLY and CDR2 FYNNEI. The V and J ends lost 7 bases and 3 bases, in that order; junction bases with no gene match: 7. The CDR3 spans 15 residues.

V is TRBV24-1 and J is TRBJ1-5; 7 positions agree with TRBD1. CDR3 length: 13 residues. Trimming at V came to 12 bases and at J to 6 bases, leaving 10 bases not matched to a gene. CDR1 KGHDR and CDR2 SFDVKD come from the germline V gene. CDR3 sequence reads: CAADRVIGQPQHF. DNA for the CDR3: TGTGCCGCCGACAGGGTCATAGGTCAGCCCCAGCATTTT.

This CDR3 is CASSQTGNYGYTF. The CDR3 region has the DNA TGTGCCAGCAGCCAGACAGGGAACTATGGCTACACCTTC. The V and J genes are TRBV7-9 and TRBJ1-2; 7 nucleotides agree with TRBD1. Per germline, CDR1 SEHNR and CDR2 FQNEAQ (reference sequence). With 5 bases clipped from V and 2 bases from J, the junction kept 2 bases outside the gene matches. There are 13 residues in the CDR3.

DNA for the CDR3: TGTGCCTGGAGTAAGGGGGGGTCGTCCTACGAGCAGTACTTC. It translates to CAWSKGGSSYEQYF. The chain recombines TRBV30 with TRBJ2-7; TRBD2 might be the D (7 bases). Germline V gene sequence: CDR1 GTSNPN, CDR2 SVGIG (reference sequence). Trimming removed 2 bases from V and 1 base from J, with 12 bases in between. This CDR3 is built from 14 residues.

V is TRBV10-3 and J is TRBJ1-6, with TRBD1 matching over 8 bases. J gave up 8 bases and V 3 bases, and 3 bases lay outside the gene matches. This CDR3 is 14 amino acids long. CDR1 is ENHRY, CDR2 SYGVKD, per germline. CDR3 in DNA: TGTGCCATCAGTGAAACGGACAGGGATTCACCCCTCCACTTT. Translation gives CAISETDRDSPLHF.

The rearrangement uses TRBV27 and TRBJ2-2; weak D call: TRBD1 (6 bases). V shed 4 bases and J shed 6 bases, with 9 bases lying between them. This CDR3 is built from 13 residues. Germline V gene lookup returns CDR1 MNHEY and CDR2 SMNVEV (reference sequence). The CDR3 region is CASSYRVPGELFF. CDR3 coding DNA: TGTGCCAGCAGTTACAGGGTTCCCGGGGAGCTGTTTTTT.

This clone was counted once. V usage is TRBV11-1 and J usage is TRBJ2-5; tentatively, D is TRBD2 (5 bases). Trimming pared 1 base from V and 13 bases from J, leaving 16 bases between. Per germline, CDR1 SGHAT and CDR2 FQDESV (reference sequence). CDR3 length: 13 residues. The CDR3 spells CASSLGVLRARYF. CDR3 in DNA: TGTGCCAGCAGCTTAGGAGTGTTGAGGGCGCGGTACTTC.

The V and J genes are TRBV19 and TRBJ2-7; unclear D gene. Germline V gives CDR1 LNHDA, CDR2 SQIVND (reference sequence). V lost 6 bases to trimming and J lost 3 bases, with 12 bases between them. The CDR3 runs 13 residues. The CDR3: CASSMPPSYEQYF. CDR3 coding DNA: TGTGCCAGTAGCATGCCCCCCAGCTACGAGCAGTACTTC.

The chain uses TRBV3-1 (or the pseudogene TRBV3-2) and TRBJ2-3, with 7 bases matching TRBD2. V gave up 4 bases and J gave up 8 bases; unmatched junction bases: 12. CDR1 LGHDT and CDR2 YNNKEL come from the germline V gene (reference sequence). This CDR3 has 15 residues. The CDR3 DNA sequence: TGTGCCAGCAGCCCGGGACTAACCCAGGCCGGTACGCAGTATTTT. Translating it yields CASSPGLTQAGTQYF.

V gene TRBV5-4 combines with J gene TRBJ1-1; the D is unclear. V was cut by 2 bases and J by 8 bases, with 13 bases left in between. The CDR3 extends over 13 amino acids. The V gene's germline CDR1 is SGHNT and CDR2 YYREEE (reference sequence). CDR3: CASSFPYSAEAFF. The CDR3 coding sequence is TGTGCCAGCAGCTTCCCCTATTCTGCGGAAGCTTTCTTT.

CDR3 DNA: TGTGCCAGCAGCGGCGGGACTATCCAAGAGACCCAGTACTTC. This gives the protein CASSGGTIQETQYF. V is TRBV9 and J is TRBJ2-5, with 7 bases fitting TRBD2. The CDR3 runs to 14 residues. The germline CDR1 and CDR2 sequences are SGDLS and YYNGEE. Unmatched junction bases numbered 3, after V lost 3 bases and J lost 1 base. The full variable domain, in which reference TRBV9 and TRBJ2-5 provide the parts outside the CDR3, is DSGVTQTPKHLITATGQRVTLRCSPRSGDLSVYWYQQSLDQGLQFLIQYYNGEERAKGNILERFSAQQFPDLHSELNLSSLELGDSALYFCASSGGTIQETQYFGPGTRLLVL.

This chain uses TRBV4-3 with TRBJ2-5, with 10 bases fitting TRBD2. Germline-derived CDR1 and CDR2 are LGHNA and YSLEER. The CDR3 runs to 16 residues. Trimming cost V 3 bases and J 7 bases; bases outside gene matches: 11. CDR3 protein: CASSQIAGGRSGTQYF. The DNA for the CDR3 is TGCGCCAGCAGCCAGATAGCGGGGGGTCGCTCGGGGACCCAGTACTTC.

V usage is TRBV5-5 and J usage is TRBJ1-3; TRBD1 is a possible D gene (5 bases). The CDR3 consists of 15 residues. Germline assignment: CDR1 SGHKS and CDR2 YYEKEE (reference sequence). V lost 0 bases and J lost 1, with 8 bases in between. CDR3 DNA: TGTGCCAGCAGCTTGGTGGGGCTTTCTGGAAACACCATATATTTT. Protein: CASSLVGLSGNTIYF. Full variable domain (missing parts from reference TRBV5-5 and TRBJ1-3): DAGVTQSPTHLIKTRGQQVTLRCSPISGHKSVSWYQQVLGQGPQFIFQYYEKEERGRGNFPDRFSARQFPNYSSELNVNALLLGDSALYLCASSLVGLSGNTIYFGEGSWLTVV.

A remark on this clone: One end of the junction does not line up with germline, which may come from a read error. The chain has TRBV12-5 and TRBJ2-3, with 11 bases aligning to TRBD2. CDR1 is LGHNT, CDR2 FRNRAP, per germline. The CDR3 runs 16 residues. CDR3 in amino acids: CASGLGLAESTDTQYF. The CDR3 coding sequence is TGTGCTAGTGGCTTGGGACTAGCGGAGAGCACAGATACGCAGTATTTT.

The chain joins TRBV5-5 to TRBJ2-7; 12 nucleotides match TRBD2. V dropped 0 bases and J dropped 0; count of bases not matched to a gene: 4. Germline V lookup: CDR1 SGHKS, CDR2 YYEKEE (reference sequence). The CDR3 has 17 amino acids. The CDR3 nucleotides are TGTGCCAGCAGCTTGGTGACTAGCGGGAGCATCTCCTACGAGCAGTACTTC. Protein product: CASSLVTSGSISYEQYF.

The chain carries TRBV5-1 and TRBJ2-5; 9 nucleotides agree with TRBD1. The CDR3 runs 14 residues. The trim removed 4 bases at V and 5 bases at J, leaving 6 bases unmatched. The germline CDR1 and CDR2 sequences are SGHRS and YFSETQ. The CDR3 DNA is TGCGCCAGCAGCCCGGGACAGGGTGGCGAGACCCAGTACTTC. As protein: CASSPGQGGETQYF.

The V gene is TRBV7-8, the J gene TRBJ2-2; no clear D. This CDR3 contains 15 residues. With 8 bases removed from V and 0 bases from J, the gap between germline ends came to 13 bases. Per germline, CDR1 SGHVS and CDR2 FQNEAQ. The CDR3 DNA sequence: TGTGCCAGCGGCCGAGTAAATGCGAACACCGGGGAGCTGTTTTTT. Translated: CASGRVNANTGELFF. The variable domain in full, with the rest retrieved from reference TRBV7-8 and TRBJ2-2, is GAGVSQSPRYKVAKRGQDVALRCDPISGHVSLFWYQQALGQGPEFLTYFQNEAQLDKSGLPSDRFFAERPEGSVSTLKIQRTQQEDSAVYLCASGRVNANTGELFFGEGSRLTVL.

The chain is built from TRBV7-9 and TRBJ2-7; tentatively, D is TRBD1 (6 bases). Per germline, CDR1 SEHNR and CDR2 FQNEAQ (reference sequence). CDR3 length equals 13 residues. The ends were cut back, 1 base at V and 5 bases at J, with 9 bases in the middle. The CDR3 loop is CASSLDPGDEQYF. The DNA for the CDR3 is TGTGCCAGCAGCTTAGATCCAGGGGACGAGCAGTACTTC.

This clone was recorded only once. The chain carries TRBV19 and TRBJ2-5; 7 nucleotides match TRBD1. Germline values: CDR1 LNHDA, CDR2 SQIVND (reference sequence). CDR3 length equals 14 residues. V lost 3 bases and J lost 1; bases outside the gene matches: 2. The CDR3 region is CASSIWDSQETQYF. The CDR3 DNA follows: TGTGCCAGTAGTATTTGGGACAGCCAAGAGACCCAGTACTTC.

The chain is built from TRBV5-1 and TRBJ2-5, with 10 bases fitting TRBD1. Trimming at V came to 0 bases and at J to 3 bases, leaving 2 bases not matched to a gene. Germline CDR1 is SGHRS and CDR2 is YFSETQ. The length of the CDR3 is 15 residues. The CDR3 coding sequence is TGCGCCAGCAGCTTGGCCGGGACAGGGGAAGAGACCCAGTACTTC. This encodes CASSLAGTGEETQYF.

This clone was counted ten times or more. The chain is built from TRBV28 and TRBJ1-5; 9 bases line up with TRBD1. Germline lookup yields CDR1 MDHEN and CDR2 SYDVKM. The junction had 10 bases not matched to a gene; V was cut back by 8 bases and J by 5 bases. CDR3 length: 15 residues. This chain's CDR3 is CASGSSGTGYQPQHF. CDR3 sequence (DNA): TGTGCCAGCGGAAGCTCCGGGACAGGGTATCAGCCCCAGCATTTT.

V is TRBV5-6 and J is TRBJ2-7, with D maybe TRBD2 (6 bases). The CDR3 sequence is 14 residues long. Germline V CDR1 and CDR2: SGHDT, YYEEEE. Trimming cost V 4 bases and J 2 bases, with 13 bases left between them. CDR3 sequence (DNA): TGTGCCAGCAGCGGGGGGACGGTCACCTACGAGCAGTACTTC. As protein: CASSGGTVTYEQYF. The full variable domain, with the rest looked up from reference TRBV5-6 and TRBJ2-7, is DAGVTQSPTHLIKTRGQQVTLRCSPKSGHDTVSWYQQALGQGPQFIFQYYEEEERQRGNFPDRFSGHQFPNYSSELNVNALLLGDSALYLCASSGGTVTYEQYFGPGTRLTVT.

This clone was seen only a few times. The V gene is TRBV3-1 (or the pseudogene TRBV3-2), the J gene TRBJ1-1; no clear D. Germline values: CDR1 LGHDT, CDR2 YNNKEL (reference sequence). V was shortened by 2 bases and J by 0 bases, with 10 bases between the two germline ends. CDR3 length equals 15 residues. CDR3 loop: CASSQLDGMNTEAFF. CDR3 sequence (DNA): TGTGCCAGCAGCCAATTGGACGGGATGAACACTGAAGCTTTCTTT.